This T cell receptor beta chain was profiled in a study of cytomegalovirus exposure and HLA in healthy donors. At the level of the study: Previous work identified 95 million to 140 million unique TCR beta sequences from 150 million to 200 million T cells. Overall study findings and caveats: In a later analysis, parvovirus B19, influenza, CMV and Epstein-Barr virus appeared linked to several top co-occurrence clusters. Later analysis suggested most CMV-associated TCR beta chains were HLA-restricted.

CDR3 length: 16 amino acids. J gave up 2 bases and V 0 bases, and 3 bases lay outside the gene matches. Germline values: CDR1 MGHRA, CDR2 YSYEKL. Note on this clone: Antigen specificity is unknown.

Vbeta (60) and Jbeta (13) primers were used in the PCR. The assay was immunoSEQ multiplex PCR, and TCRdb's table has in-frame clones only and misses some. The data hold around 170,000 clones, with roughly 80% observed a single time. The chain couples TRBV4-1 to TRBJ1-5, with TRBD1 matching over 8 bases. The TCR comes from a woman between 18 and 29 years old in good health and CMV-seronegative. Source material: PBMCs. CDR3 bases: TGCGCCAGCAGCCAAGATAGGGACAGGCGCAATCAGCCCCAGCATTTT. Translated, it gives CASSQDRDRRNQPQHF.